What follows are 29 T cell receptor beta chains derived from one specimen sequenced in a study of T cell repertoires in cytomegalovirus infection. Their specific antigens are unknown. TCRdb used MiXCR to reprocess the reads, holding one entry per CDR3 protein. Of approximately 81,000 distinct CDR3 sequences listed, about 24% are singletons. This specimen consisted of CD8+ T cells from cultured PBMCs, obtained from culture after CMV antigen stimulation. The source of these receptors is a human donor in good health (CMV status not recorded). Some clones in this sample may be carry-over from other donors' samples.

This clonotype was detected a few times. The gene calls are TRBV27 and TRBJ2-5, with 11 bases identical to TRBD1. The J segment lost 4 bases and the V segment lost 2 bases, leaving 0 bases of the junction unmatched. The germline CDR1 and CDR2 sequences are MNHEY and SMNVEV (reference sequence). This CDR3 comprises 14 residues. The CDR3 is CASSLGTGGETQYF. As DNA, the CDR3 is TGTGCCAGCAGTTTAGGGACAGGGGGAGAGACCCAGTACTTC.

This clonotype is deemed large. The rearrangement joins TRBV7-8 to TRBJ1-2; 10 bases map to TRBD1. This CDR3 is built from 14 residues. From germline, CDR1 is SGHVS and CDR2 FQNEAQ. The V and J ends lost 5 bases and 3 bases, in that order; junction bases with no gene match: 3. The CDR3 reads CASSGGQGDYGYTF. In DNA form, the CDR3 reads TGTGCCAGCAGCGGCGGACAGGGGGACTATGGCTACACCTTC. The variable domain in full, completed from reference TRBV7-8 and TRBJ1-2, reads GAGVSQSPRYKVAKRGQDVALRCDPISGHVSLFWYQQALGQGPEFLTYFQNEAQLDKSGLPSDRFFAERPEGSVSTLKIQRTQQEDSAVYLCASSGGQGDYGYTFGSGTRLTVV.

This clonotype showed up many times. V usage is TRBV4-1 and J usage is TRBJ2-1; 13 nucleotides match TRBD2. Looked up from germline, CDR1 is MGHRA and CDR2 is YSYEKL. CDR3 size: 17 residues. J was trimmed by 6 bases and V by 3 bases; bases with no gene match: 8. The CDR3 loop reads CASSHPPGLAGPNEQFF. The CDR3 DNA is TGCGCCAGCAGCCATCCCCCGGGACTAGCGGGACCCAATGAGCAGTTCTTC.

This clonotype showed up just a few times. The chain combines TRBV19 with TRBJ1-1, with 7 positions matching TRBD1. V lost 6 bases, J lost 3 bases, and 4 bases stayed unmatched. Germline V CDR1 and CDR2: LNHDA, SQIVND (reference sequence). The length of the CDR3 is 13 residues. DNA of the CDR3: TGTGCCAGTAGCAGACAGGGCGACACTGAAGCTTTCTTT. It codes for CASSRQGDTEAFF.

This clonotype was picked up a small number of times. In nucleotides, the CDR3 is TGCGCCAGCAGCTTGCAGGACACCAAACTATCAGATACGCAGTATTTT. Its translation is CASSLQDTKLSDTQYF. This sequence joins TRBV5-1 and TRBJ2-3, with D possibly TRBD1 on 5 matching bases. Germline V gene data show CDR1 as SGHRS and CDR2 as YFSETQ. V was cut by 1 base and J by 4 bases, with 16 bases left in between. The CDR3 has 16 amino acids. The full variable domain, with the rest looked up from reference TRBV5-1 and TRBJ2-3, is KAGVTQTPRYLIKTRGQQVTLSCSPISGHRSVSWYQQTPGQGLQFLFEYFSETQRNKGNFPGRFSGRQFSNSRSEMNVSTLELGDSALYLCASSLQDTKLSDTQYFGPGTRLTVL.

The chain couples TRBV2 to TRBJ2-7, with D tentatively TRBD2 (6 bases). The CDR3 spans 14 residues. Trimming took 3 bases from V and 5 from J, leaving 14 bases between them. Germline assignment: CDR1 SNHLY and CDR2 FYNNEI. The CDR3 nucleotides read TGTGCCAGCAGTGATCGGACCGGGAGAAACGAGCAGTACTTC. It yields the protein CASSDRTGRNEQYF.

The V gene is TRBV5-1, the J gene TRBJ1-5; D not certain. The CDR3 is 12 residues long. With 2 bases removed from V and 6 bases from J, the gap between germline ends came to 6 bases. Germline CDR1 SGHRS, CDR2 YFSETQ. In nucleotides, the CDR3 is TGCGCCAGCAGCTTATCGGGTCAGCCCCAGCATTTT. Encoded protein: CASSLSGQPQHF. Complete variable domain (other parts from reference TRBV5-1 and TRBJ1-5): KAGVTQTPRYLIKTRGQQVTLSCSPISGHRSVSWYQQTPGQGLQFLFEYFSETQRNKGNFPGRFSGRQFSNSRSEMNVSTLELGDSALYLCASSLSGQPQHFGDGTRLSIL.

This clonotype was seen ten or more times. The gene calls are TRBV24-1 and TRBJ2-1, with D unclear. CDR3 length: 16 residues. From germline, CDR1 is KGHDR and CDR2 SFDVKD. V gave up 2 bases and J gave up 4 bases, with 14 bases separating them. The chain's CDR3 is CATSDSARRAYNEQFF. The DNA of the CDR3 is TGTGCCACCAGTGATTCAGCGCGGAGAGCATACAATGAGCAGTTCTTC.

This clonotype came up a few times. J is TRBJ2-3 and V is TRBV6-2 or TRBV6-3; 7 bases map to TRBD1. J was trimmed by 2 bases and V by 7 bases; bases with no gene match: 9. The CDR3 consists of 15 residues. Germline V CDR1 and CDR2: MNHEY, SVGEGT. The CDR3 sequence: CASKLRTGPTDTQYF. The CDR3 region has the DNA TGTGCCAGCAAGCTCAGGACAGGCCCCACAGATACGCAGTATTTT.

This clonotype was seen only a few times. The CDR3 loop is CASNDGTGLDTEAFF. Here the CDR3 DNA reads TGTGCCAGCAATGATGGTACAGGGTTGGACACTGAAGCTTTCTTT. The chain links TRBV5-8 to TRBJ1-1, with D tentatively TRBD1 (6 bases). The V gene's germline CDR1 is SGHTS and CDR2 YDEGEE. The CDR3 extends over 15 amino acids. V was clipped by 6 bases and J by 3 bases, with 18 bases between them.

This clonotype was counted only a few times. J is TRBJ2-1 and V is TRBV24-1; D is unclear. The V and J ends lost 1 base and 8 bases respectively, with 2 bases between them. The CDR3 consists of 11 residues. Germline CDR1 KGHDR, CDR2 SFDVKD. This chain's CDR3 is CATSDFHEQFF. CDR3 in DNA: TGTGCCACCAGTGATTTCCATGAGCAGTTCTTC.

The chain joins TRBV9 to TRBJ2-1; 8 nucleotides line up with TRBD1. The germline gives CDR1 SGDLS, CDR2 YYNGEE. V lost 4 bases, J lost 7 bases, and 7 bases stayed unmatched. The CDR3 has 14 residues. CDR3 in amino acids: CASSPSGGWNEQFF. The CDR3 bases are TGTGCCAGCAGCCCATCAGGGGGCTGGAATGAGCAGTTCTTC.

A few counts support this clonotype. This chain links TRBV12-3 or TRBV12-4 with TRBJ2-5, with 10 bases identical to TRBD2. J gave up 1 base and V 4 bases, and 3 bases lay outside the gene matches. The CDR3 consists of 15 residues. CDR3: CASSSRTSGQETQYF. CDR3 DNA: TGTGCCAGCAGTTCCCGGACTAGCGGCCAAGAGACCCAGTACTTC.

V and J are TRBV6-1 and TRBJ2-3; 9 bases agree with TRBD1. The germline V gene encodes CDR1 MNHNS and CDR2 SASEGT. The CDR3 extends over 16 amino acids. V was clipped by 5 bases and J by 4 bases; unmatched bases: 10. CDR3 sequence: CASSSPGTGLSDTQYF. CDR3 in DNA: TGTGCCAGCAGTTCCCCCGGGACAGGGTTATCAGATACGCAGTATTTT.

This clonotype was picked up a small number of times. The J gene is TRBJ1-2, the V gene TRBV19; 7 bases agree with TRBD1. The V and J ends lost 0 bases and 4 bases, in that order; junction bases with no gene match: 8. CDR1 is LNHDA, CDR2 SQIVND, per germline (reference sequence). CDR3 size: 16 residues. In nucleotides, the CDR3 is TGTGCCAGTAGTATAGATTTACAGGGGCGGCTCTATGGCTACACCTTC. It encodes CASSIDLQGRLYGYTF.

The chain links TRBV4-3 to TRBJ2-5; D not resolved. Per the germline V gene, CDR1 is LGHNA and CDR2 is YSLEER. V dropped 4 bases and J dropped 5 bases, with 11 bases sitting between them. The length of the CDR3 is 13 residues. The CDR3 nucleotides are TGCGCCAGCAGCCTACGCCGGGTTGAGACCCAGTACTTC. Translated, it gives CASSLRRVETQYF.

CDR3 amino acids: CASSRILYHEQYF. The CDR3 coding sequence is TGTGCCAGCAGCCGCATCCTTTATCACGAGCAGTACTTC. The chain uses TRBV7-7 and TRBJ2-7, with no clear D. Germline CDR1 SSHAT, CDR2 FNYEAQ (reference sequence). This CDR3 region has 13 residues. Trimming cost V 5 bases and J 5 bases, with 13 bases left between them. The variable domain in full, with the rest retrieved from reference TRBV7-7 and TRBJ2-7, is GAGVSQSPRYKVTKRGQDVTLRCDPISSHATLYWYQQALGQGPEFLTYFNYEAQPDKSGLPSDRFSAERPEGSISTLTIQRTEQRDSAMYRCASSRILYHEQYFGPGTRLTVT.

This clonotype has only a few counts. CDR3 coding DNA: TGTGCCAGCTCCCCCGGGACTAGCGTTAACAATGAGCAGTTCTTC. It specifies CASSPGTSVNNEQFF. The V call is TRBV18, the J call TRBJ2-1, with 10 bases matching TRBD2. V was pared by 6 bases and J by 5 bases, with 7 bases of the junction left unmatched. CDR1 is KGHSH and CDR2 is LQKENI in the germline V gene. The CDR3 runs to 15 residues.

This clonotype showed up just a few times. This chain uses TRBV6-1 with TRBJ2-3, with 12 bases fitting TRBD2. In germline, CDR1 is MNHNS, CDR2 SASEGT. V gave up 2 bases and J gave up 4 bases; unmatched junction bases: 10. The CDR3 extends over 18 amino acids. The CDR3 is CASSEPLGTSGLADTQYF. The CDR3 DNA reads as TGTGCCAGCAGTGAACCATTAGGGACTAGCGGGTTAGCAGATACGCAGTATTTT.

This clonotype was counted ten times or more. The V call is TRBV7-9, the J call TRBJ2-7; 8 bases fit TRBD1. This CDR3 is 15 amino acids long. J lost 3 bases, V lost 5 bases, and 9 bases had no gene match. CDR1 and CDR2 (germline): SEHNR, FQNEAQ (reference sequence). Here the CDR3 DNA reads TGTGCCAGCAGCGCCTACCGGGACAGGCACTACGAGCAGTACTTC. It specifies CASSAYRDRHYEQYF.

The CDR3 region has the DNA TGTGCCAGCAGTACGGACTGGGGAAACTACTACGAGCAGTACTTC. It yields the protein CASSTDWGNYYEQYF. The J gene is TRBJ2-7, the V gene TRBV12-3 or TRBV12-4; a possible D gene is TRBD2 (5 bases). Deletions cut 5 bases from V and 3 bases from J, with 17 bases between. This CDR3 has 15 residues.

This chain uses TRBV5-4 with TRBJ2-7, with D uncertain. Germline V CDR1 and CDR2: SGHNT, YYREEE (reference sequence). There are 16 residues in the CDR3. Trimming removed 0 bases at V and 0 bases at J, with 13 bases between. The CDR3 reads CASSLDEDWSSYEQYF. The CDR3 DNA follows: TGTGCCAGCAGCTTGGATGAGGATTGGAGCTCCTACGAGCAGTACTTC.

The J gene is TRBJ1-6, the V gene TRBV18, with 8 nucleotides matching TRBD1. The CDR3 is made up of 14 amino acids. The J segment lost 6 bases and the V segment lost 5 bases, leaving 3 bases of the junction unmatched. Germline V gene lookup returns CDR1 KGHSH and CDR2 LQKENI. This chain's CDR3 is CASSGQGGNSPLHF. The CDR3 nucleotides read TGTGCCAGCTCAGGACAGGGAGGTAATTCACCCCTCCACTTT.

The chain uses TRBV7-3 and TRBJ2-7; 7 bases fit TRBD2. The length of the CDR3 is 16 residues. V lost 2 bases, J lost 3 bases, and 10 bases stayed unmatched. The germline CDR1 and CDR2 sequences are SGHTA and FQGTGA. CDR3 sequence reads: CASSLVAGGSFYEQYF. Here the CDR3 DNA reads TGTGCCAGCAGCTTAGTAGCGGGCGGGAGCTTCTACGAGCAGTACTTC.

This clonotype has only a few counts. This chain's CDR3 is CASSFPGQEANYGYTF. The CDR3 nucleotides are TGTGCCAGCAGTTTTCCGGGACAGGAGGCTAACTATGGCTACACCTTC. The chain joins TRBV28 to TRBJ1-2; 8 bases are shared with TRBD1. The germline V gene encodes CDR1 MDHEN and CDR2 SYDVKM. The J segment lost 0 bases and the V segment lost 3 bases, leaving 6 bases of the junction unmatched. The CDR3 loop spans 16 amino acids.

The chain joins TRBV2 to TRBJ2-7; 8 bases align to TRBD2. The CDR3 has 12 residues. The germline V gene encodes CDR1 SNHLY and CDR2 FYNNEI. V lost 3 bases, J lost 9 bases, and 4 bases stayed unmatched. CDR3 loop: CASSDVSGGQYF. For the CDR3, the DNA is TGTGCCAGCAGTGATGTAAGCGGGGGGCAGTACTTC.

The CDR3 DNA sequence: TGTGCCAGCAGTTCGGGGGTAGCGGTAGACTACGAGCAGTACTTC. As protein: CASSSGVAVDYEQYF. V usage is TRBV12-3 or TRBV12-4 and J usage is TRBJ2-7; possibly TRBD2 for D (6 bases). Trimming pared 4 bases from V and 3 bases from J, leaving 16 bases between. The CDR3 totals 15 residues.

The rearrangement joins TRBV7-9 to TRBJ1-1, with 8 bases matching TRBD1. V lost 5 bases to trimming and J lost 5 bases; unmatched junction nucleotides: 10. The CDR3 contains 15 residues. Germline values: CDR1 SEHNR, CDR2 FQNEAQ (reference sequence). CDR3 sequence (DNA): TGTGCCAGCAGCCCAGGGGGACAGGCCGGAACTGAAGCTTTCTTT. Translation gives CASSPGGQAGTEAFF. Combining the CDR3 with reference TRBV7-9 and TRBJ1-1 gives the whole variable domain DTGVSQNPRHKITKRGQNVTFRCDPISEHNRLYWYRQTLGQGPEFLTYFQNEAQLEKSRLLSDRFSAERPKGSFSTLEIQRTEQGDSAMYLCASSPGGQAGTEAFFGQGTRLTVV.

This clonotype was detected ten times or more. The rearrangement links TRBV10-2 to TRBJ2-1, with TRBD2 matching over 10 bases. CDR3 size: 15 residues. The V gene's germline CDR1 is WSHSY and CDR2 SAAADI. V dropped 5 bases and J dropped 3; count of bases not matched to a gene: 4. Written as DNA, the CDR3 is TGCGCCAGCAGTCCAACTAGCGGGGACTACAATGAGCAGTTCTTC. This codes for CASSPTSGDYNEQFF.